This T cell receptor beta chain stems from a study of vaccination effects on CD4 cells after COVID-19 (dated by TCRdb to the early 2020s). Regarding the study in general: Participants received two doses of either the BNT162b2 or the mRNA-1273 mRNA SARS-CoV-2 vaccine. SARS-CoV-2 spike-specific CD4+ TCR repertoires were compared before and after mRNA vaccination in COVID-19 convalescent patients and in infection-naive vaccine recipients. Altogether, nine to ten COVID-19 convalescent patients and several SARS-CoV-2-naive healthy vaccine recipients made up the full study. The Oncomine TCR Beta short-read assay on an Illumina iSeq 100 was used to sequence cultures from other donors in the study.

CDR1 and CDR2 were assigned from the germline V gene as MDHEN and SYDVKM. The CDR3 spans 12 residues, from the cysteine through the phenylalanine. Only the CDR3 DNA is retained, 36 bases long and in frame from the first base. Trimming removed 6 bases from V and 10 bases from J; the gene matches leave 8 bases unexplained. The full study reports these points: In healthy vaccine recipients, vaccine-induced clones were almost all SARS-CoV-2 mono-reactive, with only 1 of 255 cross-reactive with common cold coronaviruses. Marked clonal contraction was observed in both infection-induced and vaccine-induced clones at late post-vaccination timepoints, consistent with waning T cell responses. The study was limited by a small number of convalescent patients, and early post-infection timepoints were lacking.

Library generation was performed with the immunoSEQ multiplex PCR assay. DNA from the cultured and isolated CD4+ T cells underwent TCR beta CDR3 sequencing. Per the authors' processing: Non-productive TCR sequences were removed, reads were trimmed to the CDR3 region, and CDR3s of at least 7 amino acids were retained. Antigen-specific clonotypes were identified using the MANAFEST web app by comparison of expansion in peptide wells against reference cultures. To be called positive, a clone needed expansion at FDR<0.05 compared with the reference and with all other wells, an odds ratio greater than 5, and a frequency greater than 0.1% in two replicate wells. A clonotype was called cross-reactive if it was significantly expanded both in SARS-CoV-2 spike wells and in at least one common cold coronavirus spike condition. Using the stringdist R package, CDR3 similarity was measured by Levenshtein distance, and unrooted trees were constructed with ape in R 3.6.1. TCRdb provides this immuneACCESS table in a form limited to in-frame rearrangements. Some clones are lacking; in checked studies, under half of them reflect an unresolved V gene, and why the rest are absent is not known. V, J and clone size reflect that table, while D and trimming were determined from the DNA. A total of 45,000 to 65,000 clones appear in this sample, 80% of them only once. Approximately 2.4% of the sample is in the top ten clones.

To identify antigen-specific CD4+ T cell clonotypes by their expansion, the ViraFEST assay first stimulated PBMC with viral peptide pools and then applied TCR sequencing. After about 9 days of culture, CD4+ T cells were isolated with the EasySep CD4+ T cell isolation kit. The absence of prior SARS-CoV-2 infection in healthy vaccine recipients was confirmed by negative nucleocapsid antibodies before and after vaccination. Some 2 million PBMC per well were cultured in IMDM with 5% human AB serum, 10 IU/ml IL-2 and gentamicin, plus 10 ug/ml peptides. On days 3 and 7, half of the culture medium was replaced with fresh IL-2-containing medium. Unless otherwise noted, each peptide stimulation condition was cultured in triplicate wells. PBMC were separated from whole blood using Ficoll-Paque Plus gradient centrifugation and were then either cryopreserved at -140C or used fresh. The overlapping peptide pools covered the spike proteins of SARS-CoV-2 as well as those of the common cold coronaviruses HCoV-NL63, HCoV-OC43 and HCoV-229E. Genomic DNA was extracted from cultured CD4+ T cells with the QIAamp micro DNA kit.

With respect to this clone: Its antigen target is currently unknown. Per-nucleotide qualities are absent, and no much larger clonotype sits a single base away.

The material sequenced was CD4+ T cells from PBMCs cultured with HCoV-229E spike peptides, taken before COVID-19 vaccination. The cell subset or site label of this sample denotes: HCoV-229E spike overlapping peptide pool stimulation. The chain joins TRBV28 to TRBJ1-2; TRBD1 aligns with 7 central bases. The clonotype comes from a human donor who received a COVID-19 vaccine. CDR3 region: CASRVTGQDYTF. Here is the DNA: TGTGCCAGCAGAGTGACAGGGCAGGACTACACCTTC.